Each of the 26 T cell receptor beta chains below was sequenced from the same sample in a study of OX40 agonist ivuxolimab in advanced cancers. Sequencing was performed with immunoSEQ multiplex PCR; in TCRdb, only in-frame clones are kept and a portion is missing. The sample holds tens of thousands of clones; just over 90% are singletons and the top ten take 2% to 2.5%. The sequencing used CD4+ or CD8+ T cells sorted from blood, collected in a trial of the OX40 agonist ivuxolimab. These TCRs come from an adult with an advanced solid tumor such as melanoma, head and neck, liver or kidney cancer.

The V call is TRBV18, the J call TRBJ2-2; D is perhaps TRBD1 or TRBD2 (5 bases each). In germline, CDR1 is KGHSH, CDR2 LQKENI. Trimming took off 6 bases at V and 0 bases at J, with 14 bases between the two ends. The CDR3 totals 16 residues. In nucleotides, the CDR3 is TGTGCCAGCTCGCCCTCCGGGACCCCGAACACCGGGGAGCTGTTTTTT. This translates into CASSPSGTPNTGELFF.

The V and J genes are TRBV18 and TRBJ2-5, with TRBD2 matching over 11 bases. Germline CDR1 KGHSH, CDR2 LQKENI. V shed 0 bases, J shed 5 bases, and the junction held 5 bases outside the gene matches. There are 16 residues in the CDR3. In DNA form, the CDR3 reads TGTGCCAGCTCACCACCCCGACTAGCGGGACAGGAGACCCAGTACTTC. It specifies CASSPPRLAGQETQYF.

V usage is TRBV28 and J usage is TRBJ2-2; 13 bases agree with TRBD2. Germline lookup yields CDR1 MDHEN and CDR2 SYDVKM. V was pared by 6 bases and J by 4 bases, with 2 bases of the junction left unmatched. This CDR3 has 15 amino acids. The CDR3 sequence: CASRGTSGITGELFF. CDR3 coding DNA: TGTGCCAGCAGGGGGACTAGCGGGATCACCGGGGAGCTGTTTTTT.

This clone is a singleton in its sample. This rearrangement joins TRBV18 to TRBJ1-2, with a tentative D call TRBD1 (5 bases). The V and J ends lost 5 bases and 8 bases respectively, with 27 bases between them. This CDR3 region has 17 residues. CDR1 and CDR2 (germline): KGHSH, LQKENI. CDR3 loop: CASSSSPIRTGTFGYTF. The CDR3 region has the DNA TGTGCCAGCTCATCAAGCCCTATTAGAACCGGGACGTTCGGCTACACCTTC.

The gene calls are TRBV9 and TRBJ2-1; TRBD2 matches 12 bases. J was trimmed by 4 bases and V by 4 bases; bases with no gene match: 6. Germline V gene sequence: CDR1 SGDLS, CDR2 YYNGEE. The CDR3 has 16 amino acids. The CDR3 DNA sequence: TGTGCCAGCAGCTCAACTAGCGGGGGGAAGTACAATGAGCAGTTCTTC. Translating it yields CASSSTSGGKYNEQFF.

The V gene is TRBV7-2, the J gene TRBJ2-7; 14 positions agree with TRBD2. The CDR3 extends over 18 amino acids. CDR1 is SGHTA, CDR2 FQGNSA, per germline. The J segment lost 3 bases and the V segment lost 2 bases, leaving 9 bases of the junction unmatched. The CDR3 spells CASSLYRTSGGSFYEQYF. In nucleotides, the CDR3 is TGTGCCAGCAGCTTATATAGGACTAGCGGGGGGTCCTTCTACGAGCAGTACTTC. The full variable domain, its missing parts supplied by reference TRBV7-2 and TRBJ2-7, is GAGVSQSPSNKVTEKGKDVELRCDPISGHTALYWYRQSLGQGLEFLIYFQGNSAPDKSGLPSDRFSAERTGGSVSTLTIQRTQQEDSAVYLCASSLYRTSGGSFYEQYFGPGTRLTVT.

The chain couples TRBV19 to TRBJ1-2; D perhaps matches TRBD1 (5 bases). Germline V gives CDR1 LNHDA, CDR2 SQIVND (reference sequence). CDR3 size: 14 residues. The V gene lost 6 bases and the J gene lost 3 bases, with 14 bases spanning the gap. The CDR3 sequence is CASSVRDRYYGYTF. CDR3 nucleotides: TGTGCCAGTAGCGTCCGGGACCGATACTATGGCTACACCTTC. Together with reference TRBV19 and TRBJ1-2, the CDR3 gives the full variable domain: DGGITQSPKYLFRKEGQNVTLSCEQNLNHDAMYWYRQDPGQGLRLIYYSQIVNDFQKGDIAEGYSVSREKKESFPLTVTSAQKNPTAFYLCASSVRDRYYGYTFGSGTRLTVV.

The chain is built from TRBV11-2 and TRBJ1-1; 8 nucleotides line up with TRBD1. The CDR3 covers 14 residues. The germline CDR1 and CDR2 sequences are SGHAT and FQNNGV. Trimming took 5 bases from V and 10 from J; bases not matched to a gene: 12. CDR3 coding DNA: TGTGCCAGCAGCCCGTTTTGGCAGGGGGCGCGAGCTTTCTTT. Translated, it gives CASSPFWQGARAFF.

This chain connects TRBV6-6 to TRBJ1-6; perhaps TRBD1 as D (5 bases). This CDR3 spans 16 amino acids. Trimming removed 2 bases at V and 9 bases at J, with 17 bases between. Looked up from germline, CDR1 is MNHNY and CDR2 is SVGAGI (reference sequence). Written as DNA, the CDR3 is TGTGCCAGCAGTTACCCCAGGGTCCGGGAAGGTTCACCCCTCCACTTT. This sequence encodes CASSYPRVREGSPLHF.

The chain has TRBV27 and TRBJ2-7; D gene uncertain. The CDR3 contains 14 residues. CDR1 MNHEY and CDR2 SMNVEV come from the germline V gene (reference sequence). Trimming left V 5 bases short and J 3 bases short, with 14 bases between. Here the CDR3 reads CASSRQARNYEQYF. CDR3 DNA sequence: TGTGCCAGCAGTCGGCAGGCGCGAAACTACGAGCAGTACTTC.

This chain joins TRBV7-2 and TRBJ2-7, with 7 positions matching TRBD2. The germline V gene has CDR1 SGHTA and CDR2 FQGNSA. The trim removed 4 bases at V and 2 bases at J, leaving 8 bases unmatched. CDR3 length: 15 residues. The CDR3 loop is CASSSAGGRAYEQYF. CDR3 coding DNA: TGTGCCAGCAGCTCCGCGGGCGGGAGAGCCTACGAGCAGTACTTC. Complete variable domain (other parts from reference TRBV7-2 and TRBJ2-7): GAGVSQSPSNKVTEKGKDVELRCDPISGHTALYWYRQSLGQGLEFLIYFQGNSAPDKSGLPSDRFSAERTGGSVSTLTIQRTQQEDSAVYLCASSSAGGRAYEQYFGPGTRLTVT.

The sample holds one count of this clone. This chain links TRBV7-9 with TRBJ2-1; D is unclear. Germline loops: CDR1 SEHNR, CDR2 FQNEAQ (reference sequence). V lost 5 bases, J lost 0 bases, and 8 bases lay in between. CDR3 size: 14 residues. CDR3 nucleotide sequence: TGTGCCAGCAGCCCACCCAACTCCTACAATGAGCAGTTCTTC. It is translated as CASSPPNSYNEQFF.

This chain joins TRBV6-5 and TRBJ2-7; 14 nucleotides line up with TRBD2. Germline CDR1 MNHEY, CDR2 SVGAGI. This CDR3 is 15 amino acids long. The V segment lost 6 bases and the J segment 5 bases; nucleotides outside the gene matches: 6. This chain's CDR3 is CASRRGTSGSDEQYF. The CDR3 DNA follows: TGTGCCAGCAGGCGAGGGACTAGCGGGAGTGACGAGCAGTACTTC.

The chain is built from TRBV7-9 and TRBJ2-5; tentatively, D is TRBD2 (6 bases). The CDR3 is 14 amino acids. From germline, CDR1 is SEHNR and CDR2 FQNEAQ (reference sequence). Trimming pared 5 bases from V and 3 bases from J, leaving 13 bases between. In DNA form, the CDR3 reads TGTGCCAGCAGCCGGGACTGGGAGGAAGAGACCCAGTACTTC. Translating it yields CASSRDWEEETQYF.

The V and J genes are TRBV7-9 and TRBJ1-2; D not certain. V dropped 3 bases and J dropped 4 bases, with 9 bases sitting between them. CDR1 is SEHNR, CDR2 FQNEAQ, per germline (reference sequence). The CDR3 totals 13 residues. The CDR3 loop reads CASSFLAGYGYTF. CDR3 in DNA: TGTGCCAGCAGCTTCTTAGCCGGCTATGGCTACACCTTC.

This chain uses TRBV7-9 with TRBJ2-3; 7 bases fit TRBD1. Germline trimming cut 5 bases from V and 1 base from J; bases unmatched to any gene: 6. The CDR3 contains 15 residues. Germline V CDR1 and CDR2: SEHNR, FQNEAQ (reference sequence). CDR3 in DNA: TGTGCCAGCAGCCCTTACAGGGGAGGCACAGATACGCAGTATTTT. Encoded protein: CASSPYRGGTDTQYF. Full variable domain (outside the CDR3, taken from reference TRBV7-9 and TRBJ2-3): DTGVSQNPRHKITKRGQNVTFRCDPISEHNRLYWYRQTLGQGPEFLTYFQNEAQLEKSRLLSDRFSAERPKGSFSTLEIQRTEQGDSAMYLCASSPYRGGTDTQYFGPGTRLTVL.

The chain has TRBV4-1 and TRBJ2-1, with D perhaps TRBD2 (5 bases). Germline V gene data show CDR1 as MGHRA and CDR2 as YSYEKL. V dropped 3 bases and J dropped 6 bases, with 15 bases sitting between them. The length of the CDR3 is 15 residues. The CDR3 is CASSHDPDSLNEQFF. The DNA for the CDR3 is TGCGCCAGCAGCCACGATCCGGACTCCCTCAATGAGCAGTTCTTC.

This sequence joins TRBV18 and TRBJ2-7; D is perhaps TRBD1 or TRBD2 (6 bases each). Germline loops: CDR1 KGHSH, CDR2 LQKENI. V was trimmed by 3 bases and J by 0 bases, leaving 9 bases between them. CDR3 length: 14 amino acids. This chain's CDR3 is CASSPRGVSYEQYF. CDR3 nucleotide sequence: TGTGCCAGCTCACCTAGGGGGGTCTCCTACGAGCAGTACTTC.

This chain links TRBV7-2 with TRBJ2-1; D gene ambiguous. Germline V CDR1 and CDR2: SGHTA, FQGNSA. The CDR3 length is 11 residues. V lost 5 bases, J lost 6 bases, and 5 bases lay in between. Here the CDR3 reads CASSPRNEQFF. In nucleotides, the CDR3 is TGTGCCAGCAGCCCCCGCAATGAGCAGTTCTTC.

The rearrangement links TRBV29-1 to TRBJ2-1; D may correspond to TRBD1 or TRBD2 (5 bases each). The CDR3 consists of 12 residues. Germline CDR1 SQVTM, CDR2 ANQGSEA. V was pared by 3 bases and J by 8 bases, with 11 bases between. The CDR3: CSVDPGTDEQFF. DNA of the CDR3: TGCAGCGTTGATCCGGGGACCGATGAGCAGTTCTTC.

The J gene is TRBJ2-3, the V gene TRBV11-2; D is uncertain. Trimming left V 2 bases short and J 6 bases short, with 9 bases between. The CDR3 length is 13 residues. Germline CDR1 and CDR2: SGHAT and FQNNGV. In DNA, the CDR3 is TGTGCCAGCAGCTTAAAGTTTATCGATACGCAGTATTTT. This sequence encodes CASSLKFIDTQYF.

V and J are TRBV6-5 and TRBJ2-3; D remains unclear. Germline loops: CDR1 MNHEY, CDR2 SVGAGI. This CDR3 has 13 amino acids. V gave up 5 bases and J gave up 1 base, with 7 bases separating them. The CDR3 region is CASSGPGTDTQYF. The CDR3 bases are TGTGCCAGCAGTGGGCCGGGCACAGATACGCAGTATTTT.

The rearrangement joins TRBV7-9 to TRBJ2-2; tentatively, D is TRBD1 or TRBD2 (5 bases each). The germline V gene encodes CDR1 SEHNR and CDR2 FQNEAQ (reference sequence). Trimming removed 5 bases at V and 2 bases at J, with 12 bases between. This CDR3 contains 15 residues. The DNA of the CDR3 is TGTGCCAGCAGCCCCGGGGACGGCAACACCGGGGAGCTGTTTTTT. It yields the protein CASSPGDGNTGELFF.

The chain uses TRBV27 and TRBJ2-7; D possibly corresponds to TRBD2 (6 bases). There are 14 residues in the CDR3. The germline V gene encodes CDR1 MNHEY and CDR2 SMNVEV (reference sequence). V gave up 2 bases and J gave up 0 bases, with 8 bases separating them. The CDR3 sequence is CASSLGGNSYEQYF. Written as DNA, the CDR3 is TGTGCCAGCAGTTTAGGGGGGAACTCCTACGAGCAGTACTTC.

This clone came up a few times. The chain has TRBV6-5 and TRBJ1-1; no clear D gene. This CDR3 comprises 13 residues. CDR1 and CDR2 from the germline V gene are MNHEY and SVGAGI. Trimming took 7 bases from V and 0 from J, leaving 9 bases between them. CDR3 bases: TGTGCCAGCAATTCACACCTGAACACTGAAGCTTTCTTT. Translating gives CASNSHLNTEAFF.

The chain joins TRBV4-2 to TRBJ2-7; TRBD2 matches at 9 bases. Germline V gene sequence: CDR1 LGHNA, CDR2 YNFKEQ. CDR3 length: 16 amino acids. Trimming took 0 bases from V and 5 from J; bases not matched to a gene: 8. The CDR3 bases are TGTGCCAGCAGCCAAGACCCGCGGGGGGGCCTGAACGAGCAGTACTTC. This codes for CASSQDPRGGLNEQYF.